Below are 10 T cell receptor beta chains sequenced from a single sample in a study of T cells in Graves' hyperthyroidism and ophthalmopathy. Using RNA transcripts as the source, TCR beta CDR3 regions were amplified. The HTBI primer set served for first-round RT-PCR of the TCR CDR3. One entry per CDR3 protein, called by TCRdb with MiXCR from the multiplex PCR reads. The data show some 600,000 distinct CDR3 sequences, around 13% seen once. The sequenced sample was blood. These receptors came from a woman aged 25 to 39 with Graves' hyperthyroidism that later progressed to Graves' ophthalmopathy.

The rearrangement links TRBV4-1 to TRBJ1-6; the match to TRBD1 covers 7 bases. The CDR3 extends over 17 amino acids. Germline-derived CDR1 and CDR2 are MGHRA and YSYEKL. V shed 3 bases and J 7 bases; nucleotides not matched to a gene: 12. The CDR3 here is CASSQGAGTDENSPLHF. CDR3 sequence (DNA): TGCGCCAGCAGCCAGGGGGCCGGGACAGACGAAAATTCACCCCTCCACTTT.

This clonotype came up a few times. The V and J genes are TRBV20-1 and TRBJ2-7; 8 nucleotides agree with TRBD2. The CDR3 extends over 14 amino acids. The V gene end was trimmed by 3 bases and the J gene end by 5 bases; junction bases not matched to a gene: 9. The V gene's germline CDR1 is DFQATT and CDR2 SNEGSKA (reference sequence). CDR3 amino acids: CSASPRGGSDEQYF. For the CDR3, the DNA is TGCAGTGCTAGTCCCCGGGGGGGATCGGACGAGCAGTACTTC.

There are many counts of this clonotype. This chain uses TRBV10-1 with TRBJ1-3; D not resolved. Per the germline V gene, CDR1 is WNHNN and CDR2 is SYGVQD (reference sequence). Trimming removed 3 bases from V and 5 bases from J, with 11 bases in between. The CDR3 has 14 residues. The CDR3 bases are TGCGCCAGCAGTGATCGGGATCGAAGAAACACCATATATTTT. Protein: CASSDRDRRNTIYF.

Worth noting for this clonotype: A much larger clone differs by one base, so this may be a read error. The J gene is TRBJ1-6, the V gene TRBV20-1; the D gene is possibly TRBD1 (5 bases). The CDR3 extends over 15 amino acids. In germline, CDR1 is DFQATT, CDR2 SNEGSKA (reference sequence). CDR3 loop: CSAEDPGLLNPPLHF. The CDR3 nucleotides read TGCAGTGCTGAAGATCCGGGACTGCTTAATCCACCCCTCCACTTT.

This clonotype was counted at least ten times. The V gene is TRBV10-3, the J gene TRBJ1-1; TRBD1 is a possible D gene (5 bases). The germline CDR1 and CDR2 sequences are ENHRY and SYGVKD. This CDR3 contains 12 residues. The ends were cut back, 6 bases at V and 4 bases at J, with 9 bases in the middle. The CDR3 DNA reads as TGTGCCATCAGAGACAGAAGCACTGAAGCTTTCTTT. Translation gives CAIRDRSTEAFF.

This clonotype was detected many times. The chain carries TRBV13 and TRBJ2-3, with D possibly matching TRBD2 (6 bases). The CDR3 totals 16 residues. V was shortened by 5 bases and J by 6 bases, with 21 bases between the two germline ends. The germline V gene has CDR1 PRHDT and CDR2 FYEKMQ (reference sequence). CDR3 coding DNA: TGTGCCAGCAGCACCCGGGAACCGGCGGGGTCCGATACGCAGTATTTT. It codes for CASSTREPAGSDTQYF.

This clonotype has ten or more counts. The V and J genes are TRBV4-1 and TRBJ2-7; no definite D call. The CDR3 spans 14 residues. Trimming pared 4 bases from V and 4 bases from J, leaving 14 bases between. Germline V gene sequence: CDR1 MGHRA, CDR2 YSYEKL. The CDR3 bases are TGCGCCAGCAGCCCTCGTGGAGACCAATACGAGCAGTACTTC. This codes for CASSPRGDQYEQYF.

In regard to this clonotype: This may stem from a read error, because a much larger clone lies one nucleotide away. This chain joins TRBV2 and TRBJ2-1; a possible D gene is TRBD2 (6 bases). Trimming left V 3 bases short and J 3 bases short, with 12 bases between. The CDR3 totals 15 residues. The germline gives CDR1 SNHLY, CDR2 FYNNEI. The CDR3, as DNA: TGTGCCAGCAGTGACCCTCGGGAGATCTACAATGAGCAGTTCTTC. This sequence encodes CASSDPREIYNEQFF.

J is TRBJ1-2 and V is TRBV6-5; 8 bases align to TRBD1. With V trimmed by 0 bases and J by 4 bases, 4 bases remained unmatched. This CDR3 is 15 amino acids long. The V gene's germline CDR1 is MNHEY and CDR2 SVGAGI. For the CDR3, the DNA is TGTGCCAGCAGTTACTCCGGAACAGGGGGCTATGGCTACACCTTC. Its translation: CASSYSGTGGYGYTF.

Only one count was recorded for this clonotype. This chain links TRBV29-1 with TRBJ2-1; D call uncertain. In germline, CDR1 is SQVTM, CDR2 ANQGSEA. The CDR3 loop spans 11 amino acids. V lost 5 bases to trimming and J lost 4 bases, with 6 bases between them. CDR3 nucleotides: TGCAGCGTTTTGATTTACAATGAGCAGTTCTTC. Its translation: CSVLIYNEQFF.